This TCR beta chain is from a study of graft-versus-host responses after intestinal transplantation. The wider study: Isolated intestinal, liver-intestinal, or multivisceral transplants had been given to the recipients. All recipients were given anti-thymocyte globulin induction, and tacrolimus and steroids were then administered for around three years. The study's findings and limits: Early post-transplant HvG declines showed an association with peak circulating GvH clone levels. There were GvH clones found in recipient marrow, and some of them appeared first in ileum or blood.

The germline V gene encodes CDR1 MNHNS and CDR2 SASEGT. The CDR3 extends over 14 amino acids. Unmatched junction bases numbered 4, after V lost 8 bases and J lost 3 bases. Some clones are missing from TCRdb's copy, which holds only in-frame ones; the method was immunoSEQ multiplex PCR. Found here are 55,000 to 70,000 clones, about 90% of them singletons; the top ten hold approximately 2.7%. With respect to this clone: Its antigen is undetermined.

The chain has TRBV6-1 and TRBJ2-3; 11 nucleotides align to TRBD2. The clonotype was recovered from a human patient who received an intestinal transplant, so some T cells may come from the graft donor. This material consisted of PBMCs, taken roughly 120 days after intestinal transplantation. CDR3 coding DNA: TGTGCCAGCCTCACTAGCGGGAGTACAGATACGCAGTATTTT. Residues: CASLTSGSTDTQYF.